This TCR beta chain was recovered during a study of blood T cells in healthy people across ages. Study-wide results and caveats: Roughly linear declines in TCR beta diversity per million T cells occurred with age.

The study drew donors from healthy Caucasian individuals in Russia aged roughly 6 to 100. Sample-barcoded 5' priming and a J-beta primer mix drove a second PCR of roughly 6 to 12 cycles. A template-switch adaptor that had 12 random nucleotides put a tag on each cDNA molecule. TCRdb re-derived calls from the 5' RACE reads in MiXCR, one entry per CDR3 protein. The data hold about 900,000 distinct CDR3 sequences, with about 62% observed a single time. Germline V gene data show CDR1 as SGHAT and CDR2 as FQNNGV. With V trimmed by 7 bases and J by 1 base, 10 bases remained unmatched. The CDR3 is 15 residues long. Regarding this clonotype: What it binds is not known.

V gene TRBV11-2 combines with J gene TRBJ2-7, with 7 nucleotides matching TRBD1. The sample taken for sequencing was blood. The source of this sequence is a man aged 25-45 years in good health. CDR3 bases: TGTGCCAGCACCATCGACAGGGTGTCTTCCTACGAGCAGTACTTC. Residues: CASTIDRVSSYEQYF.